This T cell receptor beta chain was observed in a study of cytomegalovirus exposure and HLA in healthy donors. Broader study findings: It was assumed in the presence/absence analyses that sequencing depth was roughly uniform across donors. Of the V segments, some could not be distinguished, including TRBV6-2 and TRBV6-3, and were excluded.

This CDR3 has 15 residues. From germline, CDR1 is SNHLY and CDR2 FYNNEI. Trimming removed 7 bases from V and 4 bases from J; junction bases left unmatched: 9. 13 Jbeta primers and 60 Vbeta primers were used for the PCR. The table came from immunoSEQ multiplex PCR; TCRdb's copy has only in-frame clones and leaves some out. The sample consists of approximately 200,000 clones, around 81% of them appearing once. Concerning this clone: Its target is not known.

Material for sequencing was PBMCs. This clonotype was sampled from a man younger than 40 in good health and CMV-seronegative. This chain links TRBV2 with TRBJ1-1; TRBD1 matches at 10 bases. CDR3 residues: CASNGGDRGFTEAFF. CDR3 nucleotide sequence: TGTGCCAGCAACGGAGGGGACAGGGGATTCACTGAAGCTTTCTTT. The full variable domain, rest sourced from reference TRBV2 and TRBJ1-1, is EPEVTQTPSHQVTQMGQEVILRCVPISNHLYFYWYRQILGQKVEFLVSFYNNEISEKSEIFDDQFSVERPDGSNFTLKIRSTKLEDSAMYFCASNGGDRGFTEAFFGQGTRLTVV.